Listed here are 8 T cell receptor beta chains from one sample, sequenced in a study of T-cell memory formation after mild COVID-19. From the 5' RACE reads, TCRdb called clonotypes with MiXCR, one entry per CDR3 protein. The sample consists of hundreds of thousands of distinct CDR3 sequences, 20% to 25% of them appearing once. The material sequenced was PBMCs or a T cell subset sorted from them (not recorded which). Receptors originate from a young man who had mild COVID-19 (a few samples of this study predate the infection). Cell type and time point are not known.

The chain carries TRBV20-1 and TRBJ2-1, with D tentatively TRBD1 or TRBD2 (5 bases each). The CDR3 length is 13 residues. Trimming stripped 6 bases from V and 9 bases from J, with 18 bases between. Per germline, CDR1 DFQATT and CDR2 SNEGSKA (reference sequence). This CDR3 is CSAPYTPGREQFF. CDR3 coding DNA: TGCAGTGCGCCCTACACCCCGGGACGTGAGCAGTTCTTC.

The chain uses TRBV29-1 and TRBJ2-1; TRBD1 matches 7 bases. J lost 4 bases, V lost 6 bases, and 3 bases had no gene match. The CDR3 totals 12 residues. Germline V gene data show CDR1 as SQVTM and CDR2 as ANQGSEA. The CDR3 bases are TGCAGCGTCCGGGACAGTTACAATGAGCAGTTCTTC. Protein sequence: CSVRDSYNEQFF.

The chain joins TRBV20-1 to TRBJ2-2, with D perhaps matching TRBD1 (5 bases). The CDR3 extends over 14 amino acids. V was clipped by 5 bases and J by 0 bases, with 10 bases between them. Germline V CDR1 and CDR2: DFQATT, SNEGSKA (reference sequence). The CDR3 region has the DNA TGCAGTGCTCAGAGCAGGGCGAACACCGGGGAGCTGTTTTTT. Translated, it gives CSAQSRANTGELFF.

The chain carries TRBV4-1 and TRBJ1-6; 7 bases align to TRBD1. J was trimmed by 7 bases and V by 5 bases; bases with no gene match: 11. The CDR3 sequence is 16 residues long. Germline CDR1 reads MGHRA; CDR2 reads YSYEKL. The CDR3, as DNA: TGCGCCAGCAGCTCCAGGGGGGACGGGGAGAATTCACCCCTCCACTTT. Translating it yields CASSSRGDGENSPLHF.

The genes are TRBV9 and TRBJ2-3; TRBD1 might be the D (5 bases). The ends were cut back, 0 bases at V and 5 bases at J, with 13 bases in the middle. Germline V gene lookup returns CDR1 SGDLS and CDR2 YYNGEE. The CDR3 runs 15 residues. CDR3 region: CASSVGPRVGDTQYF. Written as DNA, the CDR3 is TGTGCCAGCAGCGTAGGTCCCAGGGTTGGAGATACGCAGTATTTT.

The CDR3 region has the DNA TGTGCCAGCAGCTTACGGGGGGGCCTGGAGACCCAGTACTTC. It codes for CASSLRGGLETQYF. The J gene is TRBJ2-5, the V gene TRBV7-3; 8 bases are shared with TRBD2. The J segment lost 5 bases and the V segment lost 2 bases, leaving 4 bases of the junction unmatched. CDR1 and CDR2 from the germline V gene are SGHTA and FQGTGA. This CDR3 has 14 residues. Using reference TRBV7-3 and TRBJ2-5 for the parts outside the CDR3, the full variable domain is GAGVSQTPSNKVTEKGKYVELRCDPISGHTALYWYRQSLGQGPEFLIYFQGTGAADDSGLPNDRFFAVRPEGSVSTLKIQRTERGDSAVYLCASSLRGGLETQYFGPGTRLLVL.

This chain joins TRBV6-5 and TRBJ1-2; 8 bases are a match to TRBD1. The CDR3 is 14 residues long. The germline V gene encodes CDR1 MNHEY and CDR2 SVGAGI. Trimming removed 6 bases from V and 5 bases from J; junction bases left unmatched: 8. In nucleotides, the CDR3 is TGTGCCAGCAGAAACACAGGGGGGTATTATGGCTACACCTTC. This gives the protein CASRNTGGYYGYTF.

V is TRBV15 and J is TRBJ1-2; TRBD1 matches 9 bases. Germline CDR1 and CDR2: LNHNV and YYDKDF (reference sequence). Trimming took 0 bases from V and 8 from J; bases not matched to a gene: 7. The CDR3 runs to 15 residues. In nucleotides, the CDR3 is TGTGCCACCAGCAGAGATCCGGACAGGGGTTTGGGCTACACCTTC. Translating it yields CATSRDPDRGLGYTF.